This entry features one T cell receptor beta chain sequence. Its antigen remains unknown. This entry belongs to a study of cytomegalovirus exposure and HLA in healthy donors. Study-level results: When a later analysis compared HLA-associated TCR beta chains with equally common others, the HLA-associated chains turned out to be more clonally expanded and to have lower generation probabilities. Follow-up analysis later connected one missense variant in DCLRE1C with trimming of TCR beta V- and J-genes. Sequencing likely produced, as an artifact, a cluster of highly shared sequence variants.

PCR employed 60 Vbeta and 13 Jbeta primers. Here immunoSEQ multiplex PCR was the method, and the copy in TCRdb shows in-frame clones only, minus some. The table shows approximately 100,000 clones, with 74% occurring only once. CDR1 and CDR2 (germline): WSHSY, SAAADI. V shed 2 bases and J shed 8 bases, with 13 bases lying between them. This CDR3 contains 14 residues. The rearrangement uses TRBV10-2 and TRBJ1-5; possible D gene TRBD1, 6 bases. The TCR was taken from a human donor in good health. The sequencing input was PBMCs. CDR3 sequence (DNA): TGCGCCAGCAGTGAGGGGCAGGGGACAAAGCCCCAGCATTTT. Translation: CASSEGQGTKPQHF.